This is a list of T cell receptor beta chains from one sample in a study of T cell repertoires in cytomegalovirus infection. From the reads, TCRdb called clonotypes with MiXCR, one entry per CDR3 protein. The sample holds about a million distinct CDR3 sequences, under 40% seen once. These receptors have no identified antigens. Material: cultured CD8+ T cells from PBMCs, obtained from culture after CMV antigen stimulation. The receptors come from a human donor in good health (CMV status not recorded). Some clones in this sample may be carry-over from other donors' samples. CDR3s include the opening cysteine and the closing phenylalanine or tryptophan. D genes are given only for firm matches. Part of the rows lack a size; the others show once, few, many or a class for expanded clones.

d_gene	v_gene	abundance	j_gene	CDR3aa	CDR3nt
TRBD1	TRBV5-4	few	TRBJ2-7	CASSLGTGVSYEQYF	TGTGCCAGCAGCTTGGGGACAGGGGTTTCCTACGAGCAGTACTTC
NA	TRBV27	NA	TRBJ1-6	CASRSGSYNSPLHF	TGTGCCAGCAGATCGGGGTCCTATAATTCACCCCTCCACTTT
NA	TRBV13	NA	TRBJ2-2	CASSLSGAATGELFF	TGTGCCAGCAGCTTATCTGGGGCCGCCACCGGGGAGCTGTTTTTT
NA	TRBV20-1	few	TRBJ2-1	CSASHISYNEQFF	TGCAGTGCTTCCCACATCTCCTACAATGAGCAGTTCTTC
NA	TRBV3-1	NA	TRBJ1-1	CASSPLGQLAHTEAFF	TGTGCCAGCAGCCCTCTCGGACAGTTGGCGCACACTGAAGCTTTCTTT
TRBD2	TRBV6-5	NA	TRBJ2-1	CASSALAGGPDEQFF	TGTGCCAGCAGTGCTCTAGCGGGGGGGCCGGATGAGCAGTTCTTC
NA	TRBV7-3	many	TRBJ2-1	CASSLGGGSEQFF	TGTGCCAGCAGCTTAGGAGGGGGGTCTGAGCAGTTCTTC
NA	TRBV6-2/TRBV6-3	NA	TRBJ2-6	CASSYGTSGANVLTF	TGTGCCAGCAGTTACGGAACCTCTGGGGCCAACGTCCTGACTTTC
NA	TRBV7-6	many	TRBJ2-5	CASSLDKNQETQYF	TGTGCCAGCAGCTTAGACAAGAATCAAGAGACCCAGTACTTC
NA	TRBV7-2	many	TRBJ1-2	CASSLEYHRSNYGYTF	TGTGCCAGCAGCTTAGAATATCACAGGAGTAACTATGGCTACACCTTC
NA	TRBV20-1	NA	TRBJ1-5	CSASPAAGRGNQPQHF	TGCAGTGCTAGCCCCGCTGCGGGGAGGGGCAATCAGCCCCAGCATTTT
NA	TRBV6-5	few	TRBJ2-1	CASSYGMRNEQFF	TGTGCCAGCAGTTACGGTATGAGGAATGAGCAGTTCTTC
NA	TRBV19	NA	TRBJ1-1	CASSIGAPNTEAFF	TGTGCCAGTAGTATCGGGGCCCCGAACACTGAAGCTTTCTTT
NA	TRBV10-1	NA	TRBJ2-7	CASSENPYPGYEQYF	TGCGCCAGCAGTGAGAACCCCTACCCAGGGTACGAGCAGTACTTC
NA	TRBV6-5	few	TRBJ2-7	CASSYLPLGAGSSYEQYF	TGTGCCAGCAGTTACCTGCCCCTTGGGGCGGGGAGCTCCTACGAGCAGTACTTC
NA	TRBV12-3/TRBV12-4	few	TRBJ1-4	CASSLSRSATNEKLFF	TGTGCCAGCAGTTTATCCAGGTCCGCAACTAATGAAAAACTGTTTTTT
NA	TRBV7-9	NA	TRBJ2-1	CASSFPGIYNEQFF	TGTGCCAGCAGCTTTCCGGGTATCTACAATGAGCAGTTCTTC
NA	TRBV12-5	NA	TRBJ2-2	CASGLRADQSFRTAGELFF	TGTGCTAGTGGTTTGAGGGCAGACCAATCTTTCCGAACGGCCGGGGAGCTGTTTTTT
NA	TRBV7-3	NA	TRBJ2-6	CASSSRDSSGANVLTF	TGTGCCAGCAGCTCCCGGGACTCCTCTGGGGCCAACGTCCTGACTTTC
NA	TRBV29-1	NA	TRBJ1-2	CSVDPWTDGKGGYTF	TGCAGCGTTGATCCCTGGACGGATGGGAAGGGGGGCTACACCTTC
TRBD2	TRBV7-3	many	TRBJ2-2	CASSAPVGLTNTGELFF	TGTGCCAGCAGCGCCCCCGTGGGACTAACGAACACCGGGGAGCTGTTTTTT
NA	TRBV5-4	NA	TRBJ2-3	CASSLRRSLKDTQYF	TGTGCCAGCAGCTTGAGGAGGAGTCTGAAGGATACGCAGTATTTT
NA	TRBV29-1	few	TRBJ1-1	CSVAGTEAFF	TGCAGCGTTGCAGGCACTGAAGCTTTCTTT
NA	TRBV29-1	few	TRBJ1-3	CSVEDLRVSGNTIYF	TGCAGCGTTGAAGATCTAAGGGTTTCGGGAAACACCATATATTTT
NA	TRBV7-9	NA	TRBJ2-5	CASSLVSTSRGETQYF	TGTGCCAGCAGCTTAGTTAGTACCTCAAGGGGAGAGACCCAGTACTTC
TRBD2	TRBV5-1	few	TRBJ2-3	CASSLESGVDTQYF	TGCGCCAGCAGCTTGGAAAGCGGGGTGGATACGCAGTATTTT
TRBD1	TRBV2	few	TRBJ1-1	CASSGTLGAGGMQNTEAFF	TGTGCCAGCAGTGGAACCCTGGGGGCAGGGGGCATGCAGAACACTGAAGCTTTCTTT
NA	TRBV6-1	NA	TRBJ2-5	CASKRYTRGGRETQYF	TGTGCCAGCAAACGGTACACTAGGGGGGGACGAGAGACCCAGTACTTC
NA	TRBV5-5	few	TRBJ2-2	CASSPSKYPGELFF	TGTGCCAGCAGCCCCTCCAAATATCCCGGGGAGCTGTTTTTT
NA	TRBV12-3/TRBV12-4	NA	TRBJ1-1	CASSLEEGTEAFF	TGTGCCAGCAGTTTAGAGGAGGGCACTGAAGCTTTCTTT
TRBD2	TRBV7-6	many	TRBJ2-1	CASSSGLAGGSSYNEQFF	TGTGCTAGCAGCTCGGGACTAGCGGGGGGGAGCTCCTACAATGAGCAGTTCTTC
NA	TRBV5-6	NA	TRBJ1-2	CASSLASAARYGYTF	TGTGCCAGCAGCTTAGCTTCCGCCGCCCGCTATGGCTACACCTTC
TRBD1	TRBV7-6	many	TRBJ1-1	CASSFGDRGMNTEAFF	TGTGCCAGCAGCTTTGGGGACAGGGGAATGAACACTGAAGCTTTCTTT
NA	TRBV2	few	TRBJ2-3	CAIAGPSTDTQYF	TGTGCCATTGCGGGGCCAAGCACAGATACGCAGTATTTT
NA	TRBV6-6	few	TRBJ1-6	CASSKTGGGYNSPLHF	TGTGCCAGCAGCAAGACCGGCGGCGGGTATAATTCACCCCTCCACTTT
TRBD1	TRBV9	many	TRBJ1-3	CASSSGQSSGNTIYF	TGTGCCAGCAGCTCGGGACAGAGCTCTGGAAACACCATATATTTT
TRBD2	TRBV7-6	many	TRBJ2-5	CASSLVVGLAGLQETQYF	TGTGCCAGCAGCTTAGTAGTTGGACTAGCGGGTTTACAAGAGACCCAGTACTTC
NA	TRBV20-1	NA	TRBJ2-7	CSARDTRGDYEQYF	TGCAGTGCTAGAGATACAAGAGGAGACTACGAGCAGTACTTC
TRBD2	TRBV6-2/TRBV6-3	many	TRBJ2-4	CASSYSGVSAKNIQYF	TGTGCCAGCAGTTATAGCGGGGTTTCGGCCAAAAACATTCAGTACTTC
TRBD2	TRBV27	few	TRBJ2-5	CASSAMGTSGPGGQYF	TGTGCCAGCAGTGCGATGGGGACTAGCGGCCCCGGGGGCCAGTACTTC
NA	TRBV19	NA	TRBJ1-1	CASSILGNAEASF	TGTGCCAGTAGTATATTAGGGAACGCTGAAGCTTCCTTT
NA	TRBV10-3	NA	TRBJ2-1	CVSLSPWGDYNEQFF	TGTGTCAGCCTTTCGCCGTGGGGAGACTACAATGAGCAGTTCTTC
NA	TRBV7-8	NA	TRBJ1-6	CASKLGGTNYNSPLHF	TGTGCCAGCAAATTAGGAGGGACCAACTATAATTCACCCCTCCACTTT
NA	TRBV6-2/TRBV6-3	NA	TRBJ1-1	CASIDYNAEAFF	TGTGCCAGCATCGACTATAATGCTGAAGCTTTCTTT
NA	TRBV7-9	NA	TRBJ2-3	CVSSRGADTQYF	TGTGTCAGCAGCCGGGGAGCAGATACGCAGTATTTT
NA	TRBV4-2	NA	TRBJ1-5	CASSQDAELHSQPQHF	TGTGCCAGCAGCCAAGATGCCGAACTCCACTCTCAGCCCCAGCATTTT